This T cell receptor beta chain originates from a study of cytomegalovirus exposure and HLA in healthy donors (TCRdb year 2017). With regard to the full study: In an earlier analysis of 587 of the donors, roughly 300 Gb of sequence data and some 120 million unique TCR beta sequences from roughly 190 million T cells were reported. An early release that covered roughly 600 HLA-typed donors contained approximately 300 gigabases of sequencing data and around 80 million unique TCR sequences. The genetic ancestry cluster associated with self-reported Caucasian donors included about four fifths of the roughly 410 genotyped donors. The aim of the study was to test whether cataloging public T cell receptors could identify signatures of past pathogen exposure. The study profiled the T cell repertoires of hundreds of subjects by immunosequencing and related them to cytomegalovirus serostatus. A separate validation cohort of 100 to 150 different subjects was used in addition to the 666-subject first cohort. The study combined high-throughput TCR immunosequencing, statistical association of individual TCRs with disease status, and machine learning to predict cytomegalovirus infection status. In a later analysis, previously published TCR beta repertoires from 500 to 750 donors were re-analyzed and high-resolution HLA genotyping was added so that TCR occurrence patterns could be studied. Rather than using new phenotypic data, the later analysis identified candidate immune exposures from TCR beta sequences and from how often those sequences occurred across donors. An earlier analysis of 587 of the donors applied high-throughput TCR beta sequencing to assess whether each TCR beta V gene segment acted as functional or pseudogenic. Donor age, sex, ethnicity and CMV serostatus were collected together with the repertoire data. A later genetic analysis used genome-wide SNP genotypes for about 60% of the roughly 700 donors, treating that subset as a discovery cohort. Every discovery cohort repertoire had been produced on one sequencing platform. Both class I and class II loci were covered by HLA typing, at four-digit resolution. The number of typed donors differed by locus: roughly 629-640 for A, B, C, DRB1 and DQB1; 500 to 550 for DQA1; some 610 for DPA1; and around 490 for DPB1. Roughly five DR-DQ haplotypes were handled as single units for association and clustering because linkage in the cohort was strong. Among 350 to 400 genotyped donors of the cohort, an average of 235,054 unique TCR beta nucleotide sequences were sequenced per donor, 15% to 20% of them non-productive.

The investigation overall reported the following: The study listed 150 to 200 TCR beta chains as associated with cytomegalovirus. In vitro tests confirmed that a few of the cytomegalovirus-associated TCR beta chains recognize cytomegalovirus antigens. A further reported finding was that TCR beta sequences accurately predicted the HLA-A and HLA-B alleles for most subjects in the first cohort. According to a later analysis, parvovirus B19, influenza, CMV and Epstein-Barr virus appeared linked to several top co-occurrence clusters. When HLA alleles, especially DR and DQ, strongly co-occurred, attributing TCR associations to individual alleles was difficult. Presence/absence analyses assumed roughly uniform sequencing depth across donors, an assumption that may not hold. While some public TCRs were present in many individuals, most TCR sequences turned up only very rarely across donors. A cluster of highly shared sequence variants was judged likely to represent a technical artifact of the sequencing pipeline. A later analysis associated about 18,000 TCR beta sequences with specific HLA alleles at a false discovery rate of 0.05. For the cohort, immune exposure information was limited to CMV serostatus. Compared with the approximately 710-donor mean, donors in an Asian-associated ancestry cluster had fewer N-insertions in productive TCRs, according to a later genetic analysis. Because the 87-base-pair reads could not distinguish some IMGT-functional V segments, including TRBV6-2 and TRBV6-3, those segments were excluded. In a later analysis, the rate of TCR association differed among HLA loci, with DRB1 alleles having the most associated TCRs and HLA-C alleles having the fewest. According to the authors, the approach could potentially be generalized to other disease states and immunological phenotypes. A later analysis found that HLA-associated TCR beta chains were more clonally expanded and had lower generation probabilities than equally common non-associated chains. A later analysis found that most CMV-associated TCR beta chains appeared HLA-restricted, with HLA associations seemingly driven largely by CMV exposure. Because counts were too low, some 17 rarely observed V segments, including chromosome 9 orphons, were excluded from the earlier analysis of around 590 of the donors. In an earlier analysis of more than 500 of the donors, most TCR beta V segments appeared in productive rearrangements about 87% or about 30% of the time, broadly matching IMGT annotations. Correlated functional status among segregating V segments might be attributable to linkage disequilibrium, but an unknown experimental factor could not be ruled out. Because some donors lacked HLA typing at each locus, the association tests relied only on the typed subset. The classifier was reported to diagnose cytomegalovirus status with high specificity and sensitivity in both the original cohort and the validation cohort. In a later genetic analysis, a missense DCLRE1C variant was associated with V-gene and J-gene trimming of TCR beta chains, and the association was replicated in an independent cohort. The cohort was sequenced for TCR beta chains only, and without alpha or paired-chain data the features that could be detected were limited.

In total, 600 or so healthy bone marrow donors made up the cohort. All cohort members were sampled while nominally healthy, although unrecorded immune exposures were likely present. The donor tested CMV seronegative and was one of the 352 seronegative cohort members. A peripheral blood sample was provided by each donor, and peripheral blood mononuclear cells were used for TCR beta sequencing. Genomic DNA extraction from the blood cell samples was performed with the Qiagen DNeasy Blood Extraction Kit. This clone has a single count. The clone's antigen remains unknown. The input lacks base qualities; no much larger clone sits a single base away. The library was obtained by the immunoSEQ multiplex PCR assay. For the multiplex PCR, a mixture combining 60 forward primers for TCR Vbeta segments and 13 reverse primers for TCR Jbeta segments was used. A multiplex PCR assay on genomic DNA amplified the CDR3 region of rearranged TCR beta genes. The amplified TCR beta libraries were sequenced on the Illumina HiSeq System as 87-base-pair reads. The study's processing was this. A later analysis tallied some 79 million unique TCR beta chains across the 650 to 750 repertoires, and approximately 12 million of those chains were shared by two or more donors. Raw reads were error-corrected and collapsed into unique sequences with a nearest-neighbor algorithm that merged closely related sequences to remove PCR and sequencing errors. Alignment of CDR3 sequences to IMGT reference sequences was used to assign V, D and J gene segments. For a sequence to be retained, a match of at least six nucleotides to both a V gene segment and a J gene segment was required. Rearrangements were called productive when the CDR3 lacked stop codons and stayed in frame with V and J; all others were non-productive. CDR3 was defined by IMGT convention, running from the second conserved V-encoded cysteine to the conserved J-encoded phenylalanine. In an earlier analysis of around 540 of the donors, sequences lacking an unambiguous match to a single V gene segment were excluded. An earlier analysis of 587 of the donors classified V segments as functional when productive rearrangements were above 56.7% and as segregating when the standard deviation between donors was above 5%. To diagnose cytomegalovirus status from the catalog of TCR beta chain sequences, a statistical classification framework was built. A later analysis assigned V and J genes by comparing TCR nucleotide sequences with IMGT/GENE-DB human TR gene sequences. In a later analysis, CDR3 sequences and most-parsimonious VDJ recombination scenarios were assigned using the TCRdist pipeline. A later analysis defined each TCR beta chain by its CDR3 amino acid sequence plus V-gene family, and excluded reads lacking a unique V-gene family. As a way to deal with suspected cross-contamination and a sequencing artifact, a later analysis dropped roughly 600 nucleotide sequences that were highly shared and had low generation probability. For each public chain, a later analysis derived a clonal expansion index from normalized ranks of inferred template counts within each repertoire. A later analysis computed generation probabilities with a VDJ recombination model fitted to out-of-frame rearrangements, and checked the results against IGoR. In a later analysis, TCR-TCR, TCR-HLA and TCR-CMV co-occurrence was scored with hypergeometric tests, and a repertoire-size bias correction was applied to TCR pairs. A later analysis estimated false discovery rates by permuting HLA or CMV assignments 20 times. In a later analysis, co-occurring TCRs were grouped using DBSCAN, and TCRdist sequence similarity was added for clustering within HLA-allele-positive subsets. Repertoires with fewer than 30,000 or more than 120,000 public chains were left out of co-occurrence clustering, as were five repertoires with anomalous nucleotide sharing. Sourced from immuneACCESS, this table was stored by TCRdb with only in-frame sequences that have V and J called. A share of the clones is absent; for the studies checked, an unresolved V gene accounts for under half, and the remainder has no known explanation. The V and J calls and clone size are taken from that table; D and trimming were inferred from the DNA. In all, the sample holds 200,000 to 250,000 clones, and approximately 82% of those were seen once. The leading ten clones occupy over 0.5% of the sample.

The CDR3 sequence holds 15 residues, the cysteine and phenylalanine included. CDR3 DNA only is kept here, 45 bases in frame from base 1. CDR1 and CDR2 are drawn from the germline V gene: SGHRS, YFSETQ. V loses 0 bases, J loses 2 bases, and the germline ends lie 9 bases apart. The TCR originated in a woman aged 40 to 50 in good health and CMV-seronegative. The chain joins TRBV5-1 to TRBJ2-1; D gene: possibly TRBD1, on 6 matching bases. The sequencing input was PBMCs. The CDR3 region reads CASSLDRVAYNEQFF. The nucleotides read TGCGCCAGCAGCTTGGACAGGGTGGCCTACAATGAGCAGTTCTTC.